This T cell receptor beta chain appears in the sequencing data of a study of shared clonotypes between healthy human individuals. Only in-frame clones appear in the TCRdb table, and some are missing; sequencing was by immunoSEQ multiplex PCR. The table lists 90,000 to 130,000 clones, over 65% of them singletons. The V gene end was trimmed by 3 bases and the J gene end by 4 bases; junction bases not matched to a gene: 6. Per germline, CDR1 SGHDT and CDR2 YYEEEE. The CDR3 has 15 residues. This receptor was obtained from a woman younger than 45 in good health. The chain carries TRBV5-6 and TRBJ1-5, with 8 bases that match TRBD1. Source material: memory CD8+ T cells sorted from blood. As to subset: CD45RO+ cells pooled with CCR7-negative TemRA cells. CDR3 bases: TGTGCCAGCAGCTCCGGACAGGGATGGAATCAGCCCCAGCATTTT. Translation gives CASSSGQGWNQPQHF.